Reported below is one T cell receptor beta chain. This entry belongs to a study of T cell changes during pregnancy in multiple sclerosis. From germline, CDR1 is LGHNT and CDR2 FRNRAP. The ends were cut back, 7 bases at V and 6 bases at J, with 16 bases in the middle. The CDR3 consists of 14 residues. Sequencing was performed with immunoSEQ multiplex PCR; in TCRdb, only in-frame clones are kept and a portion is missing. This table holds about 24,000 clones, around nine tenths found once. This chain uses TRBV12-5 with TRBJ1-5, with no clear D. The sample here was CD4+ T cells from peripheral blood mononuclear cells, taken in the second trimester of pregnancy. The clonotype originates from a female donor in good health, enrolled as a control in a pregnancy study. As DNA, the CDR3 is TGTGCTAGTGCGTCTCCTGGTACGAGTCAGCCCCAGCATTTT. Its translation: CASASPGTSQPQHF.